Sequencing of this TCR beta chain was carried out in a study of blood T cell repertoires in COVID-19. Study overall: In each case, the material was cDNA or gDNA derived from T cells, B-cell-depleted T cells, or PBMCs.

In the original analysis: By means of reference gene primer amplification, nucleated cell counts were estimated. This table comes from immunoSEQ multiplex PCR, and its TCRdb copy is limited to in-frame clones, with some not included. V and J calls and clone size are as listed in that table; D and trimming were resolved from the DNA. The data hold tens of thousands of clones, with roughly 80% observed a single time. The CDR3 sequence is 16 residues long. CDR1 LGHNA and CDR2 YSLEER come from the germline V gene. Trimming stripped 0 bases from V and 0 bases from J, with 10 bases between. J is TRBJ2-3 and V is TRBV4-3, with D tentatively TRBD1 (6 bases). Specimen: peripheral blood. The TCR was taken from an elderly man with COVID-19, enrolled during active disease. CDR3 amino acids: CASSQEGTGSTDTQYF. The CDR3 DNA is TGCGCCAGCAGCCAAGAAGGAACAGGGAGCACAGATACGCAGTATTTT.